The entry that follows covers one TCR beta chain sequence. Its antigen is not known. The source of the sample is a study of T cell responses to AZD1222 COVID-19 vaccine. Overall study results and limits: Mapped onto spike, vaccine-associated CD4 TCRs spanned it and were dominant at 160-218 and 743-854. Baseline serology detected seropositivity in only six or seven AZD1222 recipients.

TCRdb's table, derived via immunoSEQ multiplex PCR, lists solely in-frame clones and lacks some. Here the sample spans around 140,000 clones, roughly 90% being singletons. Germline assignment: CDR1 MNHEY and CDR2 SMNVEV (reference sequence). The CDR3 has 16 residues. J gave up 3 bases and V 6 bases, and 12 bases lay outside the gene matches. Sequencing used peripheral blood, obtained on day 0 of AZD1222 vaccination. This receptor was identified in an adult in good health. The V and J genes are TRBV27 and TRBJ2-7; 9 nucleotides align to TRBD1. The CDR3 reads CASRPGSGQGRYEQYF. The CDR3 DNA is TGTGCCAGCAGACCAGGATCGGGACAGGGACGCTACGAGCAGTACTTC.